The present entry profiles one T cell receptor beta chain with its context. Clones were read by immunoSEQ multiplex PCR, and TCRdb kept only the in-frame ones, dropping some. The repertoire holds about 300,000 clones, with about nine tenths as singletons. This record comes from a study of blood T cell repertoires in COVID-19. Looking at the study overall: Samples representing acute and convalescent COVID-19 were sourced from the United States, Italy and Spain. T cells, B-cell-depleted T cells, or PBMCs supplied cDNA or gDNA.

The study drew participants aged about 18 to 95 years from approximately 25 US areas. V dropped 4 bases and J dropped 7; count of bases not matched to a gene: 8. CDR1 and CDR2 from the germline V gene are MGHRA and YSYEKL. The CDR3 has 15 amino acids. The receptor's source is a young woman who had recovered from COVID-19. Input material: PBMCs or T cells enriched from blood (not recorded which). The J gene is TRBJ2-1, the V gene TRBV4-1; 9 bases align to TRBD2. The CDR3: CASSRGELAGNEQFF. The CDR3 region has the DNA TGCGCCAGCAGCCGCGGAGAGCTAGCGGGGAATGAGCAGTTCTTC.